These 6 T cell receptor beta chains share one sample of origin, sequenced in a study of CD8+ T cells in alopecia areata. The treatment was: oral pan-JAK inhibitor, 5-10 mg twice daily. Extraction of RNA preceded its reverse transcription into cDNA, which served as the sequencing template. Data came from immunoSEQ multiplex PCR; TCRdb stores just in-frame clones and leaves some out. Of roughly 210,000 clones in the sample, 40% to 55% were seen once. This material consisted of CD4+ T cells sorted from blood, taken at roughly week 38, from a patient treated with tofacitinib. These receptors all come from a human donor with alopecia areata.

This clone was detected a few times. The gene calls are TRBV19 and TRBJ2-3; TRBD2 aligns across 12 bases. CDR1 and CDR2 (germline): LNHDA, SQIVND (reference sequence). This CDR3 contains 15 residues. V lost 5 bases and J lost 7; bases outside the gene matches: 7. The CDR3 loop reads CASSPRLAGVYTQYF. The CDR3, as DNA: TGTGCCAGTAGTCCCAGACTAGCGGGAGTATATACGCAGTATTTT.

This clone was counted a single time. This sequence joins TRBV9 and TRBJ2-2, with D possibly TRBD2 on 5 matching bases. Looked up from germline, CDR1 is SGDLS and CDR2 is YYNGEE. The germline V and J ends were trimmed by 7 bases and 2 bases, with 12 bases remaining between them. The CDR3 spans 14 residues. The CDR3 DNA reads as TGTGCCAGCTCCGGGGAGACAAACACCGGGGAGCTGTTTTTT. Encoded protein: CASSGETNTGELFF.

This clone was counted a few times. This chain joins TRBV10-3 and TRBJ1-2, with 7 bases that match TRBD1. V trimming: 0 bases; J trimming: 4 bases; junction bases outside the gene matches: 8. Per germline, CDR1 ENHRY and CDR2 SYGVKD. The CDR3 contains 16 residues. In DNA, the CDR3 is TGTGCCATCAGTGAGTCCCGTCCGGGACAGCTCTATGGCTACACCTTC. Protein product: CAISESRPGQLYGYTF.

This clone was seen a handful of times. This rearrangement joins TRBV11-2 to TRBJ2-7; D is perhaps TRBD2 (7 bases). Germline assignment: CDR1 SGHAT and CDR2 FQNNGV. The CDR3 has 16 amino acids. The ends were cut back, 2 bases at V and 2 bases at J, with 16 bases in the middle. The CDR3 DNA is TGTGCCAGCAGCTTAAGGGCGTGGGGGGGCCCCTACGAGCAGTACTTC. The encoded protein is CASSLRAWGGPYEQYF. The full variable domain, in which reference TRBV11-2 and TRBJ2-7 provide the parts outside the CDR3, is EAGVAQSPRYKIIEKRQSVAFWCNPISGHATLYWYQQILGQGPKLLIQFQNNGVVDDSQLPKDRFSAERLKGVDSTLKIQPAKLEDSAVYLCASSLRAWGGPYEQYFGPGTRLTVT.

The chain uses TRBV27 and TRBJ1-1; 11 bases agree with TRBD1. Germline V gene sequence: CDR1 MNHEY, CDR2 SMNVEV (reference sequence). Trimming took 5 bases from V and 5 from J; bases not matched to a gene: 10. The CDR3 is 16 amino acids. The CDR3 DNA reads TGTGCCAGCAGTCCGTGGACAGGGGGCTTGGGGACTGAAGCTTTCTTT. Translating it yields CASSPWTGGLGTEAFF.

The V gene is TRBV15, the J gene TRBJ2-2; D is perhaps TRBD2 (6 bases). Germline CDR1 reads LNHNV; CDR2 reads YYDKDF (reference sequence). The V end was cut by 0 bases, the J end by 2 bases, with 13 bases between. The CDR3 loop spans 17 amino acids. CDR3 residues: CATSRDLRRDNTGELFF. CDR3 sequence (DNA): TGTGCCACCAGCAGAGATCTAAGGCGGGACAACACCGGGGAGCTGTTTTTT.